This T cell receptor (beta chain) stems from a study of T-cell reconstitution after alpha-beta-depleted transplantation in children. During its preparation, the TCRbeta library received unique molecular identifiers. A single record per CDR3 protein comes from TCRdb applying MiXCR to the PCR reads. The table records 700,000 to 950,000 distinct CDR3 sequences, roughly 16% of them present only once. This clonotype occurred a few times. The sequence was obtained from a male patient aged 10-17 years who had a stem cell transplant for acute lymphoblastic leukemia, so the T cells may come from the graft donor. The material was PBMCs, mostly from graft donor cells, obtained 360 days after TCRalphabeta/CD19-depleted stem cell transplant.

In DNA form, the CDR3 reads TGTGCCAGCAGCCGTTATCCCCAGCGGGAGAGGAAGGGCAATGAGCAGTTCTTC. Residues: CASSRYPQRERKGNEQFF. The chain recombines TRBV3-1 with TRBJ2-1; 8 bases match TRBD2. The CDR3 runs to 18 residues. The V and J ends lost 4 bases and 6 bases, in that order; junction bases with no gene match: 17. Germline V CDR1 and CDR2: LGHDT, YNNKEL (reference sequence).